This T cell receptor (beta chain) stems from a study of cytomegalovirus exposure and HLA in healthy donors (TCRdb year 2017). Background for the entire study: According to an earlier analysis of a few hundred of the donors, some 180 million T cells yielded some 120 million unique TCR beta sequences and around 280 Gb of sequence data. To predict cytomegalovirus infection status, the study combined high-throughput TCR immunosequencing, statistical association of individual TCRs with disease status, and machine learning. The genetic ancestry cluster associated with self-reported Caucasian donors included about 81% of the approximately 400 genotyped donors. Alongside the repertoire data, information on donor age, sex, ethnicity and CMV serostatus was compiled. In a later genetic analysis, genome-wide SNP genotypes for about 55% of the roughly 670 donors were used, and that subset was treated as a discovery cohort. The study used immunosequencing to profile the T cell repertoires of hundreds of subjects and linked those repertoires to cytomegalovirus serostatus. Across some 400 genotyped donors of the cohort, an average of about 220,000 unique TCR beta nucleotide sequences per donor were sequenced, and roughly a sixth of those sequences were non-productive. An early release covering roughly 640 HLA-typed donors comprised about 300 gigabases of sequencing data and 85 million or so unique TCR sequences. Typing coverage differed by locus: A, B, C, DRB1 and DQB1 were typed in about 620-630 donors, DQA1 in approximately 520, DPA1 in some 600, and DPB1 in around 490. A separate validation cohort of over a hundred different subjects was used in addition to the approximately 700-subject first cohort. HLA typing included class I and class II loci at four-digit resolution. The aim of the study was to test whether cataloging public T cell receptors could identify signatures of past pathogen exposure. In a later analysis, previously published TCR beta repertoires from 600 to 850 donors were re-analyzed and high-resolution HLA genotyping was added so that TCR occurrence patterns could be studied. In an earlier analysis of 500 to 650 of the donors, high-throughput TCR beta sequencing was used to judge whether each TCR beta V gene segment behaved as functional or pseudogenic. Because of strong linkage in the cohort, five DR-DQ haplotypes were treated as single units for association and clustering. Rather than using new phenotypic data, the later analysis identified candidate immune exposures from TCR beta sequences and from how often those sequences occurred across donors. All discovery cohort repertoires had been generated on a single sequencing platform.

Libraries were prepared through the immunoSEQ multiplex PCR assay. The multiplex PCR relied on a mix of 60 forward primers for TCR Vbeta segments and 13 reverse primers for TCR Jbeta segments. Amplification of the CDR3 region of rearranged TCR beta genes was performed with a multiplex PCR assay on genomic DNA. The Illumina HiSeq System was used to sequence the amplified TCR beta libraries as 87-base-pair reads. As for the authors' bioinformatics: Across the 700 or so repertoires, a later analysis counted roughly 84 million unique TCR beta chains, some 11 million of which were shared by at least two donors. To remove PCR and sequencing errors, raw reads were error-corrected and collapsed into unique sequences using a nearest-neighbor algorithm that merged closely related sequences. V, D and J gene segments were assigned by aligning CDR3 sequences to IMGT reference sequences. For a sequence to be retained, a match of at least six nucleotides was required to both a V gene segment and a J gene segment. Rearrangements were classified as productive when the CDR3 lacked stop codons and remained in frame with V and J, and all other rearrangements were classified as non-productive. CDR3 was defined by IMGT convention, running from the second conserved V-encoded cysteine to the conserved J-encoded phenylalanine. The earlier analysis of some 580 of the donors excluded any sequence lacking an unambiguous match to a single V gene segment. An earlier analysis of a few hundred of the donors called V segments functional above 56.7% productive rearrangements and segregating when the between-donor standard deviation exceeded 5%. A statistical classification framework was built for diagnosing cytomegalovirus status from the catalog of TCR beta chain sequences. A later analysis assigned V and J genes by comparing TCR nucleotide sequences with IMGT/GENE-DB human TR gene sequences. The TCRdist pipeline was used in a later analysis to assign CDR3 sequences and most-parsimonious VDJ recombination scenarios. In a later analysis, each TCR beta chain was defined by its CDR3 amino acid sequence together with its V-gene family, and reads without a unique V-gene family were excluded. To address suspected cross-contamination and a sequencing artifact, a later analysis removed approximately 590 highly shared, low-generation-probability nucleotide sequences. A later analysis calculated a clonal expansion index for each public chain from normalized within-repertoire ranks of inferred template counts. Generation probabilities in a later analysis came from a VDJ recombination model fitted to out-of-frame rearrangements, and those results were checked against IGoR. A later analysis scored TCR-TCR, TCR-HLA and TCR-CMV co-occurrence with hypergeometric tests, applying a repertoire-size bias correction to TCR pairs. To estimate false discovery rates, a later analysis permuted the HLA or CMV assignments 20 times. In a later analysis, co-occurring TCRs were grouped using DBSCAN, with TCRdist sequence similarity added in when clustering inside HLA-allele-positive subsets. Co-occurrence clustering excluded repertoires with fewer than 30,000 or more than 120,000 public chains, plus five with anomalous nucleotide sharing. TCRdb limited this immuneACCESS table to in-frame rearrangements with V and J called. A share of clones is missing; checked studies link under half to unresolved V genes, and the rest is unexplained. From that table come the V and J calls and clone size; the DNA was used to work out D and trimming. This sample has some 140,000 clones in its table, and around 85% of those were observed once. The ten largest clonotypes hold about 6.7% of the sample.

What the research found in general, with its limitations: This cohort had only TCR beta chains sequenced, and the lack of alpha or paired-chain data limited which features could be detected. Linkage disequilibrium might explain the correlated functional status among segregating V segments, but an unknown experimental factor could not be excluded. The only immune exposure information available for the cohort was CMV serostatus. A cluster of highly shared sequence variants was judged likely to be a technical artifact of the sequencing pipeline. A later analysis reported that several top co-occurrence clusters appeared linked to parvovirus B19, influenza, CMV and Epstein-Barr virus. An earlier analysis of some 560 of the donors showed that most TCR beta V segments appeared in productive rearrangements either about 90% or about 30% of the time, which broadly matched IMGT annotations. Strong co-occurrence of HLA alleles, especially DR and DQ, made assigning TCR associations to individual alleles difficult. A later analysis associated 16,951 TCR beta sequences with specific HLA alleles at a false discovery rate of 0.05. The authors suggested that the approach could potentially be extended to other disease states and immunological phenotypes. Roughly uniform sequencing depth across donors was assumed in presence/absence analyses, although this assumption may not hold. A further reported finding was that TCR beta sequences accurately predicted the HLA-A and HLA-B alleles for most subjects in the first cohort. Because some donors lacked HLA typing at each locus, the association tests relied only on the typed subset. The 87-base-pair reads could not distinguish some IMGT-functional V segments, including TRBV6-2 and TRBV6-3, so those segments were excluded. An association between a missense DCLRE1C variant and V-gene and J-gene trimming of TCR beta chains was found in a later genetic analysis and replicated in an independent cohort. Across donors, most TCR sequences were observed very rarely, whereas some public TCRs were present in many individuals. Over 15 rarely observed V segments, including chromosome 9 orphons, were excluded from the earlier analysis of some 590 of the donors because counts were too low. In vitro tests confirmed that a few of the cytomegalovirus-associated TCR beta chains recognize cytomegalovirus antigens. Compared with the roughly 700-donor mean, donors in an Asian-associated ancestry cluster had fewer N-insertions in productive TCRs, according to a later genetic analysis. In a later analysis, HLA-associated TCR beta chains showed more clonal expansion and lower generation probabilities than non-associated chains that were equally common. In a later analysis, the rate of TCR association differed among HLA loci, with DRB1 alleles having the most associated TCRs and HLA-C alleles having the fewest. The classifier was reported to diagnose cytomegalovirus status with high specificity and sensitivity in both the original cohort and the validation cohort. A total of 150 to 200 TCR beta chains were listed by the study as associated with cytomegalovirus. Most CMV-associated TCR beta chains appeared to be HLA-restricted in a later analysis, and the HLA associations seemed to be driven largely by CMV exposure.

The cohort consisted of 600 to 750 healthy bone marrow donors. At the time of sampling, every cohort member was nominally healthy, though immune exposures that went unrecorded were likely present. The donor was CMV seropositive and was included in the group of 270 or so seropositive cohort members. Every donor gave a peripheral blood sample, and the peripheral blood mononuclear cells from that sample were used for TCR beta sequencing. The Qiagen DNeasy Blood Extraction Kit was used to extract genomic DNA from the blood cell samples. The germline V end is reduced by 4 bases and the J end by 7 bases; junction bases left unmatched: 7. The CDR3 goes from the cysteine to the phenylalanine over 14 residues. Only the CDR3 DNA stays, 42 bases, in frame from base 1. Per the germline V gene, SGDLS is the CDR1 and YYNGEE is the CDR2. This clone was seen a single time. There is no known antigen for this receptor. Base-call qualities are not available, and no considerably larger clone is one nucleotide away.

The sample taken for sequencing was PBMCs. The chain employs TRBV9 and TRBJ1-4; 7 of the junction bases match TRBD1. This clonotype originated in a woman in her twenties or thirties in good health and CMV-seropositive. The sequenced DNA: TGTGCCAGCAGCCAGAGGGGGCAAGGTGAAAAACTGTTTTTT. Translated, it reads CASSQRGQGEKLFF.